This T cell receptor beta chain appears in the sequencing data of a study of neurological immune-mediated disorders. The table lists this clonotype with many counts. Unsorted libraries were prepared from 2 million PBMCs held at -80 C. In TCRdb, the 5' RACE reads were re-called with MiXCR into one record per CDR3 protein. Among some 46,000 distinct CDR3 sequences, about a tenth were seen once, and the ten largest hold about 5.4%. The source of this sequence is a man aged 70-80 years with HTLV-1-associated myelopathy (HAM/TSP). Input material: PBMCs.

This chain's CDR3 is CASSLTAGSQETQYF. The CDR3 region has the DNA TGTGCCAGCAGTTTAACGGCAGGTTCCCAAGAGACCCAGTACTTC. This chain links TRBV12-3 or TRBV12-4 with TRBJ2-5; unclear D gene. Trimming cost V 2 bases and J 1 base, with 11 bases left between them. CDR3 size: 15 residues.